This is a list of T cell receptor beta chains from one sample in a study of blood T cell repertoires in COVID-19. Sequenced by immunoSEQ multiplex PCR; TCRdb stores in-frame clones only, minus some. The sample has 310,000 or so clones; 87% are singletons. Sequencing input: PBMCs or T cells enriched from blood (not recorded which). These receptors were taken from a woman between 18 and 29 years old who had recovered from COVID-19. The CDR3 runs from the conserved cysteine through the conserved F or W. D genes are given only for firm matches. Only part of the rows carry a size: once, few, many, or a class if the clone is expanded.

d_call	clone_size	v_call	j_call	cdr3_length	cdr3_aa	cdr3_nt
.	.	TRBV4-2	TRBJ1-4	17	CASSPLLSRETNEKLFF	TGTGCCAGCAGCCCACTACTTTCACGGGAGACTAATGAAAAACTGTTTTTT
.	.	TRBV7-9	TRBJ1-4	14	CASSLAGRNEKLFF	TGTGCCAGCAGCTTGGCAGGTCGTAATGAAAAACTGTTTTTT
.	.	TRBV24-1	TRBJ2-5	18	CASTWAMGAMEDQETQYF	TGTGCAAGCACCTGGGCAATGGGGGCGATGGAGGACCAAGAGACCCAGTACTTC
TRBD2	.	TRBV27	TRBJ2-1	17	CASSLKAGLAGYNEQFF	TGTGCCAGCAGTCTCAAGGCCGGACTAGCGGGGTACAATGAGCAGTTCTTC
.	.	TRBV24-1	TRBJ1-6	15	CATSETDGDNSPLHF	TGTGCCACCAGCGAGACTGACGGCGATAATTCACCCCTCCACTTT
.	.	TRBV18	TRBJ2-2	15	CASSPRASGTGELFF	TGTGCCAGCTCACCACGGGCCAGCGGGACCGGGGAGCTGTTTTTT
.	.	TRBV6-5	TRBJ2-7	13	CASRPGRWSEQYF	TGTGCCAGCAGACCTGGCAGGTGGTCCGAGCAGTACTTC
TRBD1	.	TRBV10-3	TRBJ1-1	14	CAISDNRGNTEAFF	TGTGCCATCAGTGACAACAGGGGAAACACTGAAGCTTTCTTT
.	few	TRBV19	TRBJ1-2	13	CASSIEQGYGYTF	TGTGCCAGTAGTATTGAACAGGGCTATGGCTACACCTTC
.	.	TRBV7-2	TRBJ2-7	15	CASSLARGGHYEQYF	TGTGCCAGCAGCTTAGCGAGGGGGGGTCACTACGAGCAGTACTTC
.	.	TRBV7-2	TRBJ1-5	15	CASSLVGDGNQPQHF	TGTGCCAGCAGCTTAGTAGGGGATGGGAATCAGCCCCAGCATTTT
.	.	TRBV5-5	TRBJ2-3	18	CASSLLGPTGLWADTQYF	TGTGCCAGCAGCTTGCTCGGCCCGACAGGCCTGTGGGCGGATACGCAGTATTTT
TRBD2	once	TRBV5-1	TRBJ2-4	18	CASSFPRTSGVAKNIQYF	TGCGCCAGCAGCTTCCCGAGGACTAGCGGGGTAGCCAAAAACATTCAGTACTTC
TRBD2	.	TRBV6-2/TRBV6-3	TRBJ2-3	15	CASSAVGGRSDTQYF	TGTGCCAGCAGTGCCGTGGGCGGGAGGTCGGATACGCAGTATTTT
TRBD1	.	TRBV6-5	TRBJ1-5	15	CASRRSGTGNQPQHF	TGTGCCAGCAGGAGATCGGGGACAGGCAATCAGCCCCAGCATTTT
TRBD1	.	TRBV5-5	TRBJ2-7	17	CASSLEQGRIPPYEQYF	TGTGCCAGCAGCTTGGAACAGGGGCGAATTCCTCCCTACGAGCAGTACTTC
.	.	TRBV27	TRBJ2-7	18	CASSSKGVSGPTPYEQYF	TGTGCCAGCAGTTCCAAAGGGGTTAGCGGACCCACGCCCTACGAGCAGTACTTC
TRBD1	.	TRBV6-2/TRBV6-3	TRBJ1-2	13	CASSDRTGEGYTF	TGTGCCAGCAGCGACCGGACAGGGGAAGGCTACACCTTC
.	.	TRBV11-2	TRBJ1-4	17	CASSPWGRSTTNEKLFF	TGTGCCAGCAGCCCCTGGGGCAGATCCACAACTAATGAAAAACTGTTTTTT
.	.	TRBV13	TRBJ1-2	14	CASSLVGGGYGYTF	TGTGCCAGCAGCTTAGTGGGGGGAGGCTATGGCTACACCTTC
.	.	TRBV7-3	TRBJ2-2	14	CASSLGQNTGELFF	TGTGCCAGCAGCTTGGGACAGAACACCGGGGAGCTGTTTTTT
.	.	TRBV5-5	TRBJ1-5	16	CASSLGGDGGVQPQHF	TGTGCCAGCAGTCTAGGCGGCGACGGGGGGGTTCAGCCCCAGCATTTT
TRBD1	.	TRBV9	TRBJ2-2	16	CASSVAGTGGTGELFF	TGTGCCAGCAGCGTAGCCGGGACAGGGGGAACCGGGGAGCTGTTTTTT
TRBD1	.	TRBV25-1	TRBJ2-7	16	CASSGAGTAVAYEQYF	TGTGCCAGCAGTGGGGCCGGGACAGCGGTAGCCTACGAGCAGTACTTC
.	few	TRBV6-6	TRBJ1-1	21	CASSFLPPRTQGHWGNTEAFF	TGTGCCAGCAGCTTTTTACCGCCCCGGACGCAGGGGCATTGGGGGAACACTGAAGCTTTCTTT
.	.	TRBV9	TRBJ2-1	15	CASSVAGDSYNEQFF	TGTGCCAGCAGCGTAGCGGGGGACTCCTACAATGAGCAGTTCTTC
.	.	TRBV2	TRBJ2-7	14	CASSVLQGRREQYF	TGTGCCAGCAGTGTGCTACAGGGCCGGCGCGAGCAGTACTTC
TRBD2	.	TRBV7-8	TRBJ2-7	14	CASSYTSGLYEQYF	TGTGCCAGCAGCTACACTAGCGGCCTATACGAGCAGTACTTC
.	.	TRBV5-8	TRBJ1-2	14	CASSLLRALRSYTF	TGTGCCAGCAGCCTCCTGAGGGCCCTTCGGAGCTACACCTTC
.	.	TRBV6-5	TRBJ2-1	15	CASSYTGTRGNEQFF	TGTGCCAGCAGTTACACGGGGACCAGGGGTAATGAGCAGTTCTTC
.	.	TRBV19	TRBJ2-2	14	CASSIGTSRGELFF	TGTGCCAGTAGTATCGGGACATCCCGCGGGGAGCTGTTTTTT
TRBD1	.	TRBV6-1	TRBJ1-2	13	CASSEMGQYGYTF	TGTGCCAGCAGTGAAATGGGACAGTATGGCTACACCTTC
TRBD1	.	TRBV19	TRBJ2-5	15	CASSIASRGWETQYF	TGTGCCAGTAGTATAGCTAGCAGGGGGTGGGAGACCCAGTACTTC
TRBD1	.	TRBV28	TRBJ1-2	15	CASSPTLTGGDGYTF	TGTGCCAGCAGTCCTACCCTGACAGGGGGCGATGGCTACACCTTC
.	.	TRBV7-9	TRBJ1-1	13	CASSRGLGTEAFF	TGTGCCAGCAGCCGGGGATTGGGCACTGAAGCTTTCTTT
.	.	TRBV6-2/TRBV6-3	TRBJ1-2	14	CASSYGGPPGGYTF	TGTGCCAGCAGTTACGGAGGGCCTCCGGGCGGCTACACCTTC
TRBD2	.	TRBV6-2/TRBV6-3	TRBJ2-5	19	CASSYLAGGPQPLQETQYF	TGTGCCAGCAGTTACCTAGCGGGGGGCCCCCAACCACTCCAAGAGACCCAGTACTTC
.	.	TRBV11-3	TRBJ2-1	13	CASSLDIYNEQFF	TGTGCCAGCAGCTTAGATATTTACAATGAGCAGTTCTTC
TRBD1	.	TRBV12-5	TRBJ1-5	13	CATMGQNNQPQHF	TGTGCTACCATGGGACAGAACAATCAGCCCCAGCATTTT
.	.	TRBV10-3	TRBJ2-7	12	CATSRGQNEQYF	TGTGCCACCAGCAGGGGTCAAAACGAGCAGTACTTC
TRBD2	.	TRBV11-2	TRBJ2-7	14	CASSLSGSSYEQYF	TGTGCCAGCAGCTTAAGCGGGAGCTCCTACGAGCAGTACTTC
.	.	TRBV7-9	TRBJ1-1	13	CASSLTLNTEAFF	TGTGCCAGCAGCTTAACCCTAAACACTGAAGCTTTCTTT
.	.	TRBV7-2	TRBJ2-5	14	CASSRKRVEETQYF	TGTGCCAGCAGCCGCAAGAGGGTTGAAGAGACCCAGTACTTC
.	.	TRBV14	TRBJ1-1	15	CASSQDLDSYTEAFF	TGTGCCAGCAGCCAAGATCTGGACAGTTACACTGAAGCTTTCTTT
TRBD2	.	TRBV3-1/TRBV3-2	TRBJ2-1	17	CASSQGLAGGPTGEQFF	TGTGCCAGCAGCCAAGGCTTAGCGGGGGGGCCGACAGGTGAGCAGTTCTTC
TRBD1	.	TRBV15	TRBJ1-5	15	CATSGDRGGNQPQHF	TGTGCCACCAGCGGGGACAGGGGAGGCAATCAGCCCCAGCATTTT
TRBD1	few	TRBV7-2	TRBJ1-3	16	CASSLSSGTVGNTIYF	TGTGCCAGCAGCTTGAGTTCCGGGACAGTTGGAAACACCATATATTTT
.	few	TRBV5-4	TRBJ1-2	14	CASRSRVSNYGYTF	TGTGCCAGCAGATCCCGCGTATCTAACTATGGCTACACCTTC
TRBD1	.	TRBV19	TRBJ1-5	15	CASRPGQVGNQPQHF	TGTGCCAGTAGGCCGGGACAGGTAGGCAATCAGCCCCAGCATTTT